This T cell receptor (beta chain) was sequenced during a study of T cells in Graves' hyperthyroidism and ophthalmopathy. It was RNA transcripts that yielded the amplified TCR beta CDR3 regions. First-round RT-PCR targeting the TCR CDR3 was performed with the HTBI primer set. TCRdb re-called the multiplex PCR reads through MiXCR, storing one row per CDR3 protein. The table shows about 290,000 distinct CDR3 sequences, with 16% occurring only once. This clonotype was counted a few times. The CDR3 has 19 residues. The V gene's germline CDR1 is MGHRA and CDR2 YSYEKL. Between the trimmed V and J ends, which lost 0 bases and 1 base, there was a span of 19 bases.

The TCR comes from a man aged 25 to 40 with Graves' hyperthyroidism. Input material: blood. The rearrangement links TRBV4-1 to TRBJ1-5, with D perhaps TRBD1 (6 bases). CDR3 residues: CASSQDPRGRSLSNQPQHF. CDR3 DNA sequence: TGCGCCAGCAGCCAAGACCCCAGGGGCAGGTCGCTGAGCAATCAGCCCCAGCATTTT.